Given below is one TCR beta chain in context. After removal of 3 bases from V and 7 bases from J, the junction contained 23 bases not matched to a gene. Per germline, CDR1 MNHEY and CDR2 SMNVEV (reference sequence). The CDR3 covers 20 residues. The data belong to a study of blood T cell repertoires in COVID-19. Study-wide context: Italy, Spain and the United States were the sources of the convalescent and acute COVID-19 samples. T cells, B-cell-depleted T cells, or PBMCs supplied cDNA or gDNA.

Authors' analysis steps: Amplification of reference gene primers was used by the study to estimate nucleated cell counts. The assay was immunoSEQ multiplex PCR, and TCRdb's table has in-frame clones only and misses some. V and J calls and clone size come straight from that table; D and trimming were deduced from the DNA. Among under 300,000 clones, roughly 83% were seen once, and the ten largest hold 9% to 15%. The material sequenced was peripheral blood. The V call is TRBV27, the J call TRBJ2-1; TRBD2 matches 8 bases. This TCR was recovered from an older man with acute or convalescent COVID-19. CDR3 residues: CASSLIRRGLAGRTGNEQFF. CDR3 DNA: TGTGCCAGCAGTTTGATTAGGCGGGGGTTAGCGGGACGAACGGGGAATGAGCAGTTCTTC.